These 32 T cell receptor beta chains were all obtained from the same sample, sequenced in a study of Ad26.COV2.S vaccination and SARS-CoV-2 variants. Assay used: immunoSEQ multiplex PCR; TCRdb lists only in-frame clones, some missing. The table has about 350,000 clones, around 89% seen once. Treatment defined: 15 to 20 received Ad26.COV2.S at low or high dose, single or two shots; several received placebo; per-sample allocation not given. Day 63 after the first vaccine or placebo injection was the time point for sampling. Sequenced here: peripheral blood, sampled in a trial of Ad26.COV2.S vaccine versus placebo. The receptors here all came from a person between 18 and 59 years old who received the Ad26.COV2.S COVID-19 vaccine or a placebo.

As DNA, the CDR3 is TGCGCCAGCAGCTTGGGGCCGAACCAGGATCTGTTTTTT. The encoded protein is CASSLGPNQDLFF. The chain carries TRBV5-1 and TRBJ2-2; D is unclear. This CDR3 region has 13 residues. V was cut by 0 bases and J by 14 bases, with 14 bases left in between. Germline V gene data show CDR1 as SGHRS and CDR2 as YFSETQ.

The gene calls are TRBV7-9 and TRBJ2-7; no clear D gene. Trimming took off 4 bases at V and 3 bases at J, with 7 bases between the two ends. This CDR3 is built from 12 residues. Germline V CDR1 and CDR2: SEHNR, FQNEAQ (reference sequence). The CDR3: CASSSVGYEQYF. The CDR3 DNA reads TGTGCCAGCAGCTCTGTCGGCTACGAGCAGTACTTC.

This clone was picked up a small number of times. The chain recombines TRBV18 with TRBJ1-1, with D perhaps matching TRBD1 (5 bases). The CDR3 extends over 15 amino acids. CDR1 KGHSH and CDR2 LQKENI come from the germline V gene. Trimming removed 0 bases from V and 0 bases from J, with 8 bases in between. As DNA, the CDR3 is TGTGCCAGCTCACCACCGCGGGGGGTGAACACTGAAGCTTTCTTT. Translated: CASSPPRGVNTEAFF.

The chain recombines TRBV9 with TRBJ1-6; 8 bases are a match to TRBD1. The V segment lost 3 bases and the J segment 10 bases; nucleotides outside the gene matches: 9. Germline CDR1 is SGDLS and CDR2 is YYNGEE. This CDR3 is 15 amino acids long. The CDR3 reads CASSENDRGGSPLHF. The CDR3 DNA is TGTGCCAGCAGCGAAAACGACAGGGGAGGGTCACCCCTCCACTTT. Drawing the rest from reference TRBV9 and TRBJ1-6, the complete variable domain is DSGVTQTPKHLITATGQRVTLRCSPRSGDLSVYWYQQSLDQGLQFLIQYYNGEERAKGNILERFSAQQFPDLHSELNLSSLELGDSALYFCASSENDRGGSPLHFGNGTRLTVT.

This clone was observed a single time. The CDR3 DNA sequence: TGTGCCACCAGTGAGGCCGCCTTGGACAGGGAGAACACCGGGGAGCTGTTTTTT. Its protein is CATSEAALDRENTGELFF. This chain uses TRBV24-1 with TRBJ2-2; 8 positions agree with TRBD1. CDR3 length: 18 residues. V was pared by 4 bases and J by 1 base, with 10 bases of the junction left unmatched. The germline gives CDR1 KGHDR, CDR2 SFDVKD.

The gene calls are TRBV11-2 and TRBJ1-2; tentative D call: TRBD1 (5 bases). This CDR3 comprises 14 residues. CDR1 SGHAT and CDR2 FQNNGV come from the germline V gene. The V gene lost 1 base and the J gene lost 3 bases, with 9 bases spanning the gap. The CDR3: CASSLGDGDYGYTF. In nucleotides, the CDR3 is TGTGCCAGCAGCTTAGGGGACGGGGACTATGGCTACACCTTC. The full variable domain, its missing parts supplied by reference TRBV11-2 and TRBJ1-2, is EAGVAQSPRYKIIEKRQSVAFWCNPISGHATLYWYQQILGQGPKLLIQFQNNGVVDDSQLPKDRFSAERLKGVDSTLKIQPAKLEDSAVYLCASSLGDGDYGYTFGSGTRLTVV.

The genes are TRBV5-6 and TRBJ1-4; TRBD1 matches at 9 bases. J was trimmed by 0 bases and V by 3 bases; bases with no gene match: 9. The CDR3 contains 18 residues. Per germline, CDR1 SGHDT and CDR2 YYEEEE. Written as DNA, the CDR3 is TGTGCCAGCAGCTGGGCCGGGACAGGGCCTGCAACTAATGAAAAACTGTTTTTT. It translates to CASSWAGTGPATNEKLFF.

This chain connects TRBV2 to TRBJ1-5, with 9 nucleotides matching TRBD1. CDR3 length: 15 amino acids. J was trimmed by 6 bases and V by 6 bases; bases with no gene match: 9. In germline, CDR1 is SNHLY, CDR2 FYNNEI. For the CDR3, the DNA is TGTGCCAGCAGAGGGCAAACAGGGGGCAGTCAGCCCCAGCATTTT. This encodes CASRGQTGGSQPQHF.

This chain links TRBV5-5 with TRBJ2-1; D tentatively reads TRBD1 or TRBD2 (5 bases each). Trimming removed 4 bases at V and 1 base at J, with 12 bases between. The CDR3 totals 15 residues. The germline V gene encodes CDR1 SGHKS and CDR2 YYEKEE (reference sequence). CDR3 protein: CASSPGTASYNEQFF. The DNA for the CDR3 is TGTGCCAGCAGCCCCGGGACCGCGTCCTACAATGAGCAGTTCTTC.

V usage is TRBV5-1 and J usage is TRBJ2-7; TRBD1 might be the D (5 bases). Trimming stripped 0 bases from V and 6 bases from J, with 10 bases between. The germline V gene encodes CDR1 SGHRS and CDR2 YFSETQ. This CDR3 comprises 13 residues. Written as DNA, the CDR3 is TGCGCCAGCAGCTTGGCCAGGGCAGCCGAGCAGTACTTC. It translates to CASSLARAAEQYF.

The gene calls are TRBV5-1 and TRBJ2-7; D remains ambiguous. Deletions cut 4 bases from V and 1 base from J, with 12 bases between. Per the germline V gene, CDR1 is SGHRS and CDR2 is YFSETQ. The CDR3 contains 14 residues. CDR3 bases: TGCGCCAGCAGCCCTTCCAGAGGATCCTACGAGCAGTACTTC. Protein: CASSPSRGSYEQYF. The variable domain in full, completed from reference TRBV5-1 and TRBJ2-7, reads KAGVTQTPRYLIKTRGQQVTLSCSPISGHRSVSWYQQTPGQGLQFLFEYFSETQRNKGNFPGRFSGRQFSNSRSEMNVSTLELGDSALYLCASSPSRGSYEQYFGPGTRLTVT.

The J gene is TRBJ2-1, the V gene TRBV24-1; possibly TRBD1 for D (6 bases). The V and J ends lost 4 bases and 5 bases respectively, with 17 bases between them. Germline CDR1 is KGHDR and CDR2 is SFDVKD. The CDR3 contains 16 residues. The CDR3 nucleotides are TGTGCCACCAGTGACTTACACAGGGTAGGAAACAATGAGCAGTTCTTC. Protein product: CATSDLHRVGNNEQFF.

The CDR3 region is CASSFEDSNTEAFF. The CDR3 coding sequence is TGTGCCAGCAGCTTTGAGGACTCGAACACTGAAGCTTTCTTT. V gene TRBV5-4 combines with J gene TRBJ1-1; D remains ambiguous. The CDR3 extends over 14 amino acids. Germline CDR1 and CDR2: SGHNT and YYREEE (reference sequence). Trimming removed 2 bases at V and 1 base at J, with 9 bases between.

The chain is built from TRBV14 and TRBJ2-3; a possible D gene is TRBD2 (6 bases). Trimming stripped 0 bases from V and 4 bases from J, with 11 bases between. CDR3 size: 15 residues. Germline CDR1 SGHDN, CDR2 FVKESK. CDR3 protein: CASSQDSSGADTQYF. The CDR3 region has the DNA TGTGCCAGCAGCCAAGATAGTTCGGGAGCAGATACGCAGTATTTT.

The chain has TRBV9 and TRBJ2-3; 10 bases map to TRBD1. The CDR3 totals 15 residues. The V gene end was trimmed by 3 bases and the J gene end by 4 bases; junction bases not matched to a gene: 5. The V gene's germline CDR1 is SGDLS and CDR2 YYNGEE. CDR3 loop: CASSGGQGRADTQYF. In DNA, the CDR3 is TGTGCCAGCAGCGGGGGACAGGGGAGGGCAGATACGCAGTATTTT.

The chain couples TRBV5-4 to TRBJ2-5; D gene uncertain. Germline CDR1 and CDR2: SGHNT and YYREEE (reference sequence). The CDR3 is made up of 13 amino acids. The V end lost 0 bases, the J end lost 1 base, and 4 bases lay between the germline ends. CDR3 sequence (DNA): TGTGCCAGCAGCTTGGTGACCCAAGAGACCCAGTACTTC. The encoded protein is CASSLVTQETQYF.

This sequence joins TRBV4-3 and TRBJ2-3; 7 nucleotides align to TRBD1. From germline, CDR1 is LGHNA and CDR2 YSLEER. J lost 2 bases, V lost 0 bases, and 11 bases had no gene match. The CDR3 sequence is 18 residues long. This CDR3 reads CASSQDYLTTGHTDTQYF. For the CDR3, the DNA is TGCGCCAGCAGCCAAGATTACTTAACGACAGGGCACACAGATACGCAGTATTTT.

This chain links TRBV5-1 with TRBJ2-7; the match to TRBD2 covers 15 bases. The germline V gene encodes CDR1 SGHRS and CDR2 YFSETQ. The CDR3 length is 17 residues. The V and J ends lost 2 bases and 2 bases, in that order; junction bases with no gene match: 5. The CDR3 sequence is CASSLGLAGGITYEQYF. The CDR3 DNA follows: TGCGCCAGCAGCTTAGGACTAGCGGGAGGGATTACCTACGAGCAGTACTTC.

The V gene is TRBV9, the J gene TRBJ1-3, with 7 bases fitting TRBD1. The CDR3 length is 16 residues. Germline V gene data show CDR1 as SGDLS and CDR2 as YYNGEE. The trim removed 3 bases at V and 0 bases at J, leaving 6 bases unmatched. As DNA, the CDR3 is TGTGCCAGCAGCGAGGGGGACAGTTACTCTGGAAACACCATATATTTT. Protein product: CASSEGDSYSGNTIYF. The whole variable domain, filled in from reference TRBV9 and TRBJ1-3, reads DSGVTQTPKHLITATGQRVTLRCSPRSGDLSVYWYQQSLDQGLQFLIQYYNGEERAKGNILERFSAQQFPDLHSELNLSSLELGDSALYFCASSEGDSYSGNTIYFGEGSWLTVV.

V gene TRBV15 combines with J gene TRBJ1-2, with no clear D. Trimming removed 0 bases at V and 6 bases at J, with 14 bases between. The germline V gene has CDR1 LNHNV and CDR2 YYDKDF (reference sequence). The CDR3 has 15 amino acids. The CDR3 region is CATSRDRLQPDGYTF. In DNA, the CDR3 is TGTGCCACCAGCAGAGATAGGCTACAACCCGATGGCTACACCTTC.

This rearrangement joins TRBV3-1 (or the pseudogene TRBV3-2) to TRBJ2-6; D remains unclear. The CDR3 consists of 14 residues. Germline values: CDR1 LGHDT, CDR2 YNNKEL (reference sequence). V lost 6 bases to trimming and J lost 9 bases, with 15 bases between them. The CDR3 sequence: CASRNHSKVNVLTF. The CDR3 DNA sequence: TGTGCCAGCAGGAACCACAGTAAGGTCAACGTCCTGACTTTC.

V and J are TRBV13 and TRBJ2-1, with a weak D call TRBD1 (6 bases). Trimming cost V 6 bases and J 6 bases, with 18 bases left between them. The CDR3 runs 15 residues. CDR1 and CDR2 from the germline V gene are PRHDT and FYEKMQ (reference sequence). Here the CDR3 DNA reads TGTGCCAGCAGTTCACAGGGTGGAATTATCAATGAGCAGTTCTTC. Amino acid sequence: CASSSQGGIINEQFF.

V is TRBV19 and J is TRBJ1-1; D gene unclear. CDR1 LNHDA and CDR2 SQIVND come from the germline V gene (reference sequence). CDR3 length: 13 amino acids. V dropped 7 bases and J dropped 0 bases, with 9 bases sitting between them. CDR3 protein: CASKMGVNTEAFF. The CDR3 DNA reads as TGTGCCAGTAAAATGGGAGTGAACACTGAAGCTTTCTTT.

The chain combines TRBV11-2 with TRBJ1-3; D perhaps matches TRBD1 (6 bases). CDR1 and CDR2 (germline): SGHAT, FQNNGV. V lost 5 bases to trimming and J lost 0 bases, with 11 bases between them. The CDR3 consists of 15 residues. The CDR3 DNA reads as TGTGCCAGCAGCGACAGGACAGTCTCTGGAAACACCATATATTTT. It codes for CASSDRTVSGNTIYF.

The chain recombines TRBV6-7 with TRBJ2-2, with a tentative D call TRBD1 (7 bases). TRBV6-7 is assigned to the ORF class and has an uncertain function. The CDR3 is made up of 13 amino acids. V lost 6 bases, J lost 7 bases, and 12 bases lay in between. The CDR3 is CASSGRGVGELFF. The CDR3 DNA reads as TGTGCCAGCAGCGGCAGGGGGGTCGGGGAGCTGTTTTTT.

The chain links TRBV6-6 to TRBJ2-1; 7 bases match TRBD1. Trimming cost V 5 bases and J 5 bases; bases outside gene matches: 3. Looked up from germline, CDR1 is MNHNY and CDR2 is SVGAGI (reference sequence). The CDR3 is 13 residues long. The CDR3 loop is CASSLDRNNEQFF. The CDR3 DNA sequence: TGTGCCAGCAGTCTGGACAGGAACAATGAGCAGTTCTTC.

The chain uses TRBV7-9 and TRBJ1-2; 9 positions match TRBD1. CDR3 length: 16 amino acids. Germline lookup yields CDR1 SEHNR and CDR2 FQNEAQ (reference sequence). Trimming took 0 bases from V and 7 from J; bases not matched to a gene: 9. The CDR3 bases are TGTGCCAGCAGCTTAGCGCGGGGGACAGGGTCAGGTGGCTACACCTTC. Translating gives CASSLARGTGSGGYTF.

The chain is built from TRBV23-1 and TRBJ1-1; possibly TRBD1 for D (5 bases). TRBV23-1 belongs to the ORF category, with a function that is uncertain. The CDR3 runs 16 residues. V lost 3 bases and J lost 4, with 18 bases in between. The CDR3 bases are TGCGCCAGCAGTCAGGGTACACTGACGGGGGTCACTGAAGCTTTCTTT. This codes for CASSQGTLTGVTEAFF.

The genes are TRBV11-2 and TRBJ2-3; D remains ambiguous. This CDR3 region has 12 residues. Germline assignment: CDR1 SGHAT and CDR2 FQNNGV. V lost 8 bases to trimming and J lost 6 bases, with 12 bases between them. For the CDR3, the DNA is TGTGCCAGCGCTCCCCCCCGGGATACGCAGTATTTT. This codes for CASAPPRDTQYF.

The J gene is TRBJ1-3, the V gene TRBV6-5, with 9 bases identical to TRBD1. Germline lookup yields CDR1 MNHEY and CDR2 SVGAGI. The CDR3 has 13 amino acids. Germline trimming cut 6 bases from V and 4 bases from J; bases unmatched to any gene: 1. The CDR3 nucleotides are TGTGCCAGCAGGACAGGGGGGGGAAACACCATATATTTT. Translating it yields CASRTGGGNTIYF.

V usage is TRBV10-2 and J usage is TRBJ2-5; 8 bases map to TRBD2. Germline values: CDR1 WSHSY, CDR2 SAAADI. V was clipped by 3 bases and J by 6 bases; unmatched bases: 15. This CDR3 spans 17 amino acids. The CDR3 region is CASSDPRGEEREKTQYF. The DNA for the CDR3 is TGCGCCAGCAGTGACCCCCGGGGGGAGGAGCGGGAGAAGACCCAGTACTTC.

This clone was picked up one time. J is TRBJ2-7 and V is TRBV28, with 10 bases fitting TRBD2. Germline lookup yields CDR1 MDHEN and CDR2 SYDVKM. Unmatched junction bases numbered 2, after V lost 2 bases and J lost 7 bases. This CDR3 has 13 amino acids. CDR3: CASSLLLAGEQYF. In nucleotides, the CDR3 is TGTGCCAGCAGTTTACTACTAGCGGGAGAGCAGTACTTC.